The TCR beta chain described here comes from a study of shared clonotypes between healthy human individuals. TCRdb keeps only in-frame clones here, not all; method: immunoSEQ multiplex PCR. The sample holds about 2.4 million clones; 93% are singletons and the top ten take approximately 0.37%. Trimming removed 1 base at V and 11 bases at J, with 11 bases between. In germline, CDR1 is SGHTA, CDR2 FQGNSA. The CDR3 is 12 amino acids. This sequence joins TRBV7-2 and TRBJ1-1, with TRBD1 as a possible D gene (5 bases). The sample was naive CD4+ T cells from PBMCs. Subset given: CD45RA+ positively selected. This TCR came from a man younger than 30 in good health. Some clones in this sample may be carry-over from other donors' samples. In DNA, the CDR3 is TGTGCCAGCAGCTTAGTACGCAGGGAGGCTTTCTTT. It yields the protein CASSLVRREAFF.